This TCR beta chain was captured in a study of cytomegalovirus exposure and HLA in healthy donors. Study-wide background: When 350 to 500 donors were genotyped, just over 80% of them were found to fall in the Caucasian-associated ancestry cluster.

In the PCR, 60 Vbeta and 13 Jbeta primers were used. Data came from immunoSEQ multiplex PCR; TCRdb stores just in-frame clones and leaves some out. The sample has under 130,000 clones; around 66% are singletons. This receptor was taken from a woman between 45 and 60 years old in good health and CMV-seronegative. The source material was PBMCs.

The chain's CDR3 is CASSSVGQGAGNQPQHF. The CDR3 nucleotides are TGTGCCAGCAGCTCAGTTGGACAGGGGGCAGGCAATCAGCCCCAGCATTTT. The rearrangement joins TRBV5-6 to TRBJ1-5; TRBD1 matches at 11 bases. CDR1 is SGHDT and CDR2 is YYEEEE in the germline V gene. The J segment lost 2 bases and the V segment lost 3 bases, leaving 7 bases of the junction unmatched. The CDR3 has 17 amino acids.